This TCR beta chain was profiled in a study of T cells in localized non-small cell lung cancer. TCRdb's copy holds only in-frame clones and misses some; the assay was immunoSEQ multiplex PCR. The data hold roughly 72,000 clones, with roughly nine tenths observed a single time. Study-wide findings and caveats: Because sequencing included only one region (of the tumor), heterogeneity remains possible. Appearing in adjacent lung were a median about 60 of the top 100 tumor clones. Uninvolved adjacent lung showed the highest T cell clonality, exceeding tumor. Higher adjacent-lung clonality was associated with shorter survival.

A remark on this clone: What it binds is not known.

V was pared by 5 bases and J by 8 bases, with 9 bases between. Germline loops: CDR1 MNHEY, CDR2 SMNVEV (reference sequence). The CDR3 extends over 12 amino acids. The sequences come from peripheral blood, collected before any cancer treatment. The sequence derives from a male donor older than 55 with stage III squamous cell lung carcinoma. The chain employs TRBV27 and TRBJ1-4; D not certain. CDR3 in amino acids: CASSRPGEKLFF. DNA for the CDR3: TGTGCCAGCAGTCGACCGGGGGAAAAACTGTTTTTT.